The source of this TCR beta chain is a study of CD8+ T cells in alopecia areata. A FACSAria was used to sort CD4+ and CD8+ T cells. These cells came from PBMCs. Turning to this clone: Its cognate antigen is unknown.

Following RNA extraction, reverse transcription yielded cDNA that acted as the sequencing template. Libraries were prepared by immunoSEQ multiplex PCR; TCRdb keeps only in-frame clonotypes and omits some of them. The sample has 120,000 or so clones, roughly 69% seen once. Whole-study findings and limits: Higher clonality than in normal scalp was seen in lesional scalp, especially alopecia totalis/universalis. Among patients, TCR sharing was less clear than in mice, a difference possibly due in part to HLA diversity in the patient population. Scalp samples also yield sequences from resident alphabeta T cells of normal skin.

Looked up from germline, CDR1 is SNHLY and CDR2 is FYNNEI. Trimming removed 2 bases at V and 4 bases at J, with 12 bases between. This CDR3 contains 15 residues. This chain uses TRBV2 with TRBJ2-1; D is uncertain. This TCR derives from a human donor in good health. The sequencing input was CD4+ T cells sorted from blood. The CDR3 DNA follows: TGTGCCAGCAGTGAACTAGTCACCCAATACAATGAGCAGTTCTTC. Protein sequence: CASSELVTQYNEQFF.